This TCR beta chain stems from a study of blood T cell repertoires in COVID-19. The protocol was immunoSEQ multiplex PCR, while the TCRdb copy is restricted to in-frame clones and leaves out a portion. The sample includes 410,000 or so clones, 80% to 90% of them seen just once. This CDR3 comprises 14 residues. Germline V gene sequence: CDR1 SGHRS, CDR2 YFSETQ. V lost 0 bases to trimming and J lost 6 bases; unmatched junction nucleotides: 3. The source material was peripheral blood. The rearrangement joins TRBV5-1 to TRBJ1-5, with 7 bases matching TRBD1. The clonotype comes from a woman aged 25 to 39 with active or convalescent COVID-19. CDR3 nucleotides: TGCGCCAGCAGCTTGGAAGGGGGCGGTCAGCCCCAGCATTTT. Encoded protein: CASSLEGGGQPQHF.